The text below deals with one T cell receptor (beta chain). Study processing details: Using reference gene primer amplification, nucleated cell counts were estimated. The data were produced by immunoSEQ multiplex PCR, yet TCRdb's version contains in-frame clones alone and is incomplete. For V, J and clone size, that table is used; D and trimming come from the DNA. The sample has under 95,000 clones, around 88% seen once. V shed 2 bases, J shed 7 bases, and the junction held 4 bases outside the gene matches. The CDR3 sequence is 14 residues long. CDR1 and CDR2 (germline): ENHRY, SYGVKD. This entry belongs to a study of blood T cell repertoires in COVID-19. Study background: Sites across the United States, Italy and Spain contributed samples from acute and convalescent COVID-19. PBMCs, B-cell-depleted T cells, or T cells provided the cDNA or gDNA that made up the material.

Sequenced input: peripheral blood. This clonotype was obtained from a man in his 60s with acute or convalescent COVID-19. The chain employs TRBV10-3 and TRBJ2-1, with 8 bases matching TRBD1. CDR3 amino acids: CAISEGRGRNEQFF. Here the CDR3 DNA reads TGTGCCATCAGTGAGGGCAGGGGGCGGAATGAGCAGTTCTTC.